What follows describes a single T cell receptor (beta chain). The conserved phenylalanine or tryptophan is not found at the CDR3 terminus, so this likely reflects a read error. RNA and DNA were co-extracted from about 19-30 mg of unsorted bulk tissue. The data were obtained in a study of tumor-infiltrating lymphocytes in primary liver carcinoma. V shed 8 bases and J shed 5 bases, with 18 bases lying between them. Looked up from germline, CDR1 is SQVTM and CDR2 is ANQGSEA. The CDR3 is made up of 13 amino acids. A constant-region primer served to make TCR beta cDNA from about 0.5 ug total RNA. ARM-PCR was slightly modified, and three nested multiplex PCR rounds with it gave rise to the TCR beta libraries. It was with TRBV1-TRBV30 forward primers and a C-beta reverse primer that the first two PCR rounds were run, at about 10 cycles each. TCRdb re-called the multiplex PCR reads through MiXCR, storing one row per CDR3 protein. The sample shows over 100,000 distinct CDR3 sequences, around 70% of them seen only once.

The rearrangement links TRBV29-1 to TRBJ1-1, with unresolved D. The sequence came from a woman in her sixties or seventies with primary liver carcinoma and hepatitis B virus infection. Sequencing was done on a sample of tumor-adjacent normal liver tissue. CDR3 DNA: TGCAGCTTTCAATGTGATATGTGGACTGAAGCTTTCTCT. Its protein is CSFQCDMWTEAFS.